The clone carrying this T cell receptor (beta chain) showed up just a few times. Its antigen is unknown. The time point was: newly diagnosed GD, antithyroid drugs for less than 3 months. The TCR library was made from RNA extracted from PBMCs. The data originate from a study of regulatory T cells in long-lasting Graves disease. Study-level background: Newly diagnosed Graves' patients had under 3 months of antithyroid drugs. Findings and limits, study-wide: Peripheral blood, not thyroid tissue, was the sole material studied. TCR diversity in persistent Graves' patients was below that of newly diagnosed ones. Sample size, which was small, may have reduced accuracy.

With iRepertoire HTBI primers and Arm-PCR of CDR3 regions, TCR beta libraries were built. TCRdb called the multiplex PCR reads again in MiXCR, with one record for every CDR3 protein. This table has approximately 300,000 distinct CDR3 sequences, 15% to 20% appearing once. Germline CDR1 reads SGHKS; CDR2 reads YYEKEE (reference sequence). This CDR3 region has 16 residues. The V and J ends lost 4 bases and 1 base, in that order; junction bases with no gene match: 3. The gene calls are TRBV5-5 and TRBJ2-1; 12 bases fit TRBD2. The TCR originated in a female donor with Graves disease. Sequencing used peripheral blood mononuclear cells (PBMCs), obtained at new diagnosis, from a patient treated with antithyroid drugs. This CDR3 reads CASSPGLAGSYNEQFF. The DNA of the CDR3 is TGTGCCAGCAGCCCCGGACTAGCGGGGTCCTACAATGAGCAGTTCTTC. The full variable domain, completed using reference TRBV5-5 and TRBJ2-1, is DAGVTQSPTHLIKTRGQQVTLRCSPISGHKSVSWYQQVLGQGPQFIFQYYEKEERGRGNFPDRFSARQFPNYSSELNVNALLLGDSALYLCASSPGLAGSYNEQFFGPGTRLTVL.